This T cell receptor (beta chain) was retrieved from a study of vaccination and CD4 T cells after COVID-19. In the study overall: Overlapping SARS-CoV-2, HCoV-NL63, HCoV-OC43 and HCoV-229E spike peptides were used to stimulate cells.

Researchers used the Oncomine TCR Beta short-read assay to sequence DNA from cultured CD4+ T cells. Genomic DNA was isolated from CD4+ T cells that had been cultured. TCRdb used MiXCR to reprocess the PCR reads, holding one entry per CDR3 protein. The table has 7,000 to 9,000 distinct CDR3 sequences, approximately 38% seen once. The V and J ends lost 6 bases and 3 bases respectively, with 11 bases between them. Germline V gene lookup returns CDR1 ENHRY and CDR2 SYGVKD. The CDR3 loop spans 13 amino acids. For this clonotype: The antigen remains undetermined.

Treatment denoted: 10-day PBMC culture with coronavirus spike peptide pools or control peptides (ViraFEST assay). Unexposed donor CD4+ T cells predated the COVID-19 pandemic, collected 2011-2018. First, ViraFEST expanded antigen-specific T cells with peptide pools, and next it sequenced the TCRs. Per-well cultures of 1.8 million or so PBMCs received roughly 9.8 IU/ml IL-2 and approximately 9.4 ug/ml peptide pools. This chain connects TRBV10-3 to TRBJ1-1, with D unresolved. The TCR comes from a human donor in good health. Sequenced sample: CD4+ T cells from blood, cultured in vitro. The CDR3 sequence is CAIRPVMDTEAFF. In DNA form, the CDR3 reads TGTGCCATCAGACCGGTAATGGACACTGAAGCTTTCTTT.